Described below is a single T cell receptor (beta chain) sequence and its context. Its antigen has not been determined. No base-level quality is on record; no much larger clone is a single base apart. Donors were healthy HIV-negative adults with no recently reported acute infections or vaccinations. Every donor was a Caucasian adult residing in Nashville, Tennessee, USA. Magnetic negative selection was used to enrich CD4+ T cells, after which naive cells were positively selected on CD45RA and the negative fraction became the memory subset. Blood was collected by leukapheresis, and PBMCs were isolated by Ficoll-Histopaque density gradient centrifugation and then cryopreserved in liquid nitrogen vapor phase. Analytical flow cytometry was used to check the purity and quantity of each magnetically sorted T cell population. Each sorted fraction had its genomic DNA isolated and then quantified by UV absorbance on a Nanodrop 2000c.

TCR CDR3 regions were amplified from genomic DNA by multiplex PCR using the deep immunoSEQ assay. Extracted genomic DNA from each cell subset was distributed evenly across all wells of several immunoSEQ 96-well plates, and each plate was treated as a replicate. For sorted subsets, each replicate PCR was loaded with roughly 190 ng genomic DNA, equivalent to approximately 33,000 T cell genomes. Purified libraries were quantified with a Qubit 3.0 fluorometer, sized on a Bioanalyzer 2100, and re-quantified with the KAPA Library Quantification kit. Every immunoSEQ 96-well plate was sequenced on a dedicated single-read 150-cycle Illumina NextSeq 550 flow cell. The source study handled its data this way. Because the immunoSEQ output held only junctional sequences and lacked quality scores, the filtering could not match the filtering applied to full-length reads. Sequences were annotated with PyIR, a Python wrapper for IgBLAST v1.9, and V/J genes and CDR3 were assigned using IMGT germline references. Reads were removed for weak V/J assignments (E-value above 1e-6), missing CDR3, stop codons, out-of-frame junctions, or ambiguous translated residues. V3J clonotypes were defined by identical inferred V gene, J gene, and CDR3 amino acid sequence. To compute the percentage overlap between repertoires, the number of shared unique clonotypes was divided by the size of the smaller repertoire. Repertoire richness was assessed with RTK rarefaction, the Chao1 estimator, and Recon v2.1 estimates of unobserved clonotypes. For all TCRbeta clonotypes obtained by the gDNA method from a few donors, generation probabilities were computed with OLGA. TCRdb stores this immuneACCESS table with in-frame sequences only. Part of the clones is absent; in the studies checked, under half of the shortfall reflects unresolved V genes, and no reason is known for the rest. D and trimming come from the DNA, and the V and J calls and clone size come from that table. A total of 2 million to 3 million clones appear in this sample, over 85% of them only once. Roughly 0.14% of the sample is in the top ten clones.

The sample belongs to a study of shared clonotypes between healthy human individuals (TCRdb year 2020). With respect to the entire study: The cohort included three men and two women between 18 and 49 years of age. Per donor, three plates each were used for CD4 naive and CD4 memory, two for CD8 naive, and one for CD8 memory. To estimate repertoire size and how much clonotypes are shared between individuals, the study performed deep sequencing of blood TCR repertoires from roughly five healthy adults. Different laboratories and diverse techniques were used to prepare libraries and sequence TCR repertoires, to increase sequencing depth and limit assay-specific biases. Leukapheresis yielded between about 0.9 and 9 billion PBMCs per donor.

What the study reported, not specific to this receptor: Because the study included only a small number of donors, the genetic and exposure-history diversity represented was limited. Compared with non-shared clonotypes, clonotypes shared by all four sorted-subset donors had higher generation probabilities. Pairwise subsampling indicated that sequencing depth was expected to affect the degree of clonotype sharing among donors. Roughly 5% of naive CD4, roughly 3.5% of naive CD8, around 2.3% of memory CD4, and over 0.35% of memory CD8 clonotypes were shared across four donors. Rarefaction of sorted-subset datasets indicated incomplete sequencing despite the large sequencing depth. Larger estimated clonotype richness was generally found for naive subsets than for memory subsets. Sampling was restricted to blood, and TCR repertoires in tissues likely differ from the TCR repertoires found in blood.

As encoded in the germline V gene, CDR1 is MGHDK while CDR2 is SYGVNS. The CDR3 contains 13 residues, cysteine and phenylalanine counted. Only CDR3 DNA remains: 39 bases, in frame from the first base. The sequence is built from TRBV25-1 and TRBJ2-5; the D gene remains uncertain. The DNA end favors TRBJ2-7, so the J call may be wrong. The sequence was obtained from a young man in good health. Sequences were obtained from naive CD4+ T cells sorted from blood. The cell subset or site label for this specimen denotes: CD45RA+ positively selected. DNA sequence: TGTGCCAGCAGTGACGACGGACCCTACGAGCAGTACTTC. The encoded protein is CASSDDGPYEQYF.